Each of the 25 T cell receptor beta chains below was sequenced from the same sample in a study of identical twins. MiXCR, run by TCRdb on the 5' RACE reads, gives a single entry per CDR3 protein. The sample lists about 900,000 distinct CDR3 sequences, 9% to 15% occurring once. Another study also made use of these data, one on yellow fever vaccine responses in identical twins.

Sequencing input: PBMCs. The receptors were sampled from a woman aged 18-29 years in good health.

This clonotype was seen repeatedly, ten times or more. The chain recombines TRBV4-1 with TRBJ1-6; D unclear. The CDR3 loop spans 15 amino acids. Germline CDR1 is MGHRA and CDR2 is YSYEKL. Trimming pared 3 bases from V and 10 bases from J, leaving 16 bases between. Written as DNA, the CDR3 is TGCGCCAGCAGCCAGCCCCGGGAACGCGAATCACCCCTCCACTTT. This codes for CASSQPRERESPLHF.

This sequence joins TRBV5-1 and TRBJ1-1; D might be TRBD1 (5 bases). Trimming took 4 bases from V and 6 from J, leaving 16 bases between them. CDR1 and CDR2 from the germline V gene are SGHRS and YFSETQ. The CDR3 is 14 residues long. The CDR3 region is CASSPGTLYSEAFF. As DNA, the CDR3 is TGCGCCAGCAGCCCCGGGACTTTATACTCTGAAGCTTTCTTT.

The chain links TRBV11-2 to TRBJ2-1, with TRBD1 matching 7 bases. Germline CDR1 and CDR2: SGHAT and FQNNGV. There are 18 residues in the CDR3. With V trimmed by 5 bases and J by 0 bases, 13 bases remained unmatched. The CDR3 loop reads CASSPGTGTAFSYNEQFF. The CDR3 DNA reads TGTGCCAGCAGCCCGGGTACCGGGACAGCTTTCTCCTACAATGAGCAGTTCTTC.

This clonotype was counted between two and nine times. This chain uses TRBV11-1 with TRBJ2-3, with 12 positions matching TRBD2. The germline V gene encodes CDR1 SGHAT and CDR2 FQDESV (reference sequence). V was clipped by 5 bases and J by 5 bases; unmatched bases: 14. The CDR3 contains 18 residues. In DNA form, the CDR3 reads TGTGCCAGCAGCGAACTAGCGGGGGGCCCTCAGGTTTTAGATACGCAGTATTTT. As protein: CASSELAGGPQVLDTQYF. The complete variable domain, with remaining parts taken from reference TRBV11-1 and TRBJ2-3, reads EAEVAQSPRYKITEKSQAVAFWCDPISGHATLYWYRQILGQGPELLVQFQDESVVDDSQLPKDRFSAERLKGVDSTLKIQPAELGDSAMYLCASSELAGGPQVLDTQYFGPGTRLTVL.

This clonotype was found a few times. The chain employs TRBV20-1 and TRBJ2-3, with TRBD2 identical over 9 bases. V lost 3 bases and J lost 5; bases outside the gene matches: 12. CDR3 size: 16 residues. Germline CDR1 reads DFQATT; CDR2 reads SNEGSKA (reference sequence). The CDR3 region is CSARDRGGRVVDTQYF. DNA of the CDR3: TGCAGTGCTAGGGATCGAGGCGGGAGGGTTGTAGATACGCAGTATTTT.

The genes are TRBV20-1 and TRBJ2-2; TRBD2 is a possible D gene (6 bases). Germline assignment: CDR1 DFQATT and CDR2 SNEGSKA (reference sequence). V gave up 6 bases and J gave up 0 bases, with 8 bases separating them. This CDR3 contains 13 residues. CDR3 bases: TGCAGTGCAAGACTAGCGAACACCGGGGAGCTGTTTTTT. It specifies CSARLANTGELFF.

The chain combines TRBV7-2 with TRBJ2-1; no firm D call. V dropped 1 base and J dropped 0 bases, with 10 bases sitting between them. Per the germline V gene, CDR1 is SGHTA and CDR2 is FQGNSA. CDR3 length equals 16 residues. CDR3 in DNA: TGTGCCAGCAGCTTAGACATACCATCCTCCTACAATGAGCAGTTCTTC. This gives the protein CASSLDIPSSYNEQFF.

The chain carries TRBV7-8 and TRBJ2-1; TRBD2 matches 13 bases. The CDR3 has 18 amino acids. The J segment lost 2 bases and the V segment lost 0 bases, leaving 4 bases of the junction unmatched. Germline CDR1 SGHVS, CDR2 FQNEAQ. CDR3 in amino acids: CASSLARTSGRAYNEQFF. In DNA form, the CDR3 reads TGTGCCAGCAGCTTAGCGCGAACTAGCGGGAGGGCCTACAATGAGCAGTTCTTC. The full variable domain, in which reference TRBV7-8 and TRBJ2-1 provide the parts outside the CDR3, is GAGVSQSPRYKVAKRGQDVALRCDPISGHVSLFWYQQALGQGPEFLTYFQNEAQLDKSGLPSDRFFAERPEGSVSTLKIQRTQQEDSAVYLCASSLARTSGRAYNEQFFGPGTRLTVL.

V usage is TRBV10-2 and J usage is TRBJ1-1; possibly TRBD1 for D (5 bases). V lost 2 bases and J lost 6, with 13 bases in between. The length of the CDR3 is 14 residues. Germline-derived CDR1 and CDR2 are WSHSY and SAAADI. CDR3 coding DNA: TGCGCCAGCAGTGAGAAGTTGAGGGGATCTGAAGCTTTCTTT. Protein product: CASSEKLRGSEAFF.

This clonotype was seen a handful of times. This rearrangement joins TRBV20-1 to TRBJ2-7, with 9 bases aligning to TRBD1. V shed 4 bases and J 0 bases; nucleotides not matched to a gene: 10. CDR1 is DFQATT and CDR2 is SNEGSKA in the germline V gene (reference sequence). The CDR3 extends over 16 amino acids. CDR3: CSAKPTGTGISYEQYF. CDR3 nucleotides: TGCAGTGCTAAGCCAACCGGGACAGGGATCTCCTACGAGCAGTACTTC.

The genes are TRBV27 and TRBJ2-7, with TRBD2 as a possible D gene (5 bases). This CDR3 is 14 amino acids long. Per the germline V gene, CDR1 is MNHEY and CDR2 is SMNVEV (reference sequence). Trimming cost V 6 bases and J 2 bases, with 14 bases left between them. The CDR3 DNA reads TGTGCCAGCAGGCCGGGGTCTCTTCCCTACGAGCAGTACTTC. Amino acids: CASRPGSLPYEQYF.

This clonotype was observed a few times. This chain connects TRBV27 to TRBJ2-7, with TRBD2 as a possible D gene (5 bases). Trimming took 5 bases from V and 7 from J, leaving 12 bases between them. The CDR3 covers 12 residues. Per germline, CDR1 MNHEY and CDR2 SMNVEV (reference sequence). The CDR3 DNA is TGTGCCAGCAGTCCCCGGACGGGGGAGCAGTACGTC. Amino acids: CASSPRTGEQYV.

This clonotype was picked up many times. The rearrangement joins TRBV10-3 to TRBJ1-1, with D unclear. Trimming took off 2 bases at V and 1 base at J, with 5 bases between the two ends. Germline V gene data show CDR1 as ENHRY and CDR2 as SYGVKD. The CDR3 is 13 amino acids. The CDR3 protein is CAISEAENTEAFF. The CDR3 DNA is TGTGCCATCAGTGAGGCAGAGAACACTGAAGCTTTCTTT.

This chain joins TRBV28 and TRBJ1-1; the D is unclear. The CDR3 runs 17 residues. V was cut by 3 bases and J by 0 bases, with 17 bases left in between. Germline loops: CDR1 MDHEN, CDR2 SYDVKM. The CDR3 DNA is TGTGCCAGCAGTTTTAGTGCTTCGGGGAAGGTGAACACTGAAGCTTTCTTT. This translates into CASSFSASGKVNTEAFF.

V is TRBV27 and J is TRBJ2-1; TRBD2 agrees at 12 bases. CDR1 MNHEY and CDR2 SMNVEV come from the germline V gene (reference sequence). The CDR3 runs to 18 residues. V lost 5 bases, J lost 0 bases, and 8 bases stayed unmatched. CDR3 loop: CASSIRTSGASSYNEQFF. The CDR3, as DNA: TGTGCCAGCAGTATACGGACTAGCGGGGCCAGCTCCTACAATGAGCAGTTCTTC.

The genes are TRBV4-1 and TRBJ2-1; 8 nucleotides match TRBD2. Per germline, CDR1 MGHRA and CDR2 YSYEKL. Trimming took 0 bases from V and 8 from J; bases not matched to a gene: 6. CDR3 size: 15 residues. Here the CDR3 reads CASSQDNGGGDEQFF. In DNA form, the CDR3 reads TGCGCCAGCAGCCAAGATAACGGGGGGGGGGATGAGCAGTTCTTC.

This clonotype occurred a few times. The chain uses TRBV7-9 and TRBJ2-1, with D tentatively TRBD2 (6 bases). Germline V gene data show CDR1 as SEHNR and CDR2 as FQNEAQ (reference sequence). Trimming took off 6 bases at V and 0 bases at J, with 15 bases between the two ends. The CDR3 has 16 residues. The CDR3 DNA reads as TGTGCCAGCAGGACCGGGACTCCGAGCTCCTACAATGAGCAGTTCTTC. This sequence encodes CASRTGTPSSYNEQFF.

This chain links TRBV12-3 or TRBV12-4 with TRBJ1-3; tentative D call: TRBD1 (6 bases). The CDR3 consists of 16 residues. V dropped 1 base and J dropped 0 bases, with 10 bases sitting between them. This CDR3 is CASSLGGGGSGNTIYF. In DNA, the CDR3 is TGTGCCAGCAGTTTAGGAGGGGGGGGCTCTGGAAACACCATATATTTT.

This clonotype was detected only a few times. This chain joins TRBV3-1 and TRBJ2-3; 8 nucleotides agree with TRBD2. The CDR3 covers 14 residues. The germline V gene has CDR1 LGHDT and CDR2 YNNKEL (reference sequence). Trimming cost V 4 bases and J 4 bases; bases outside gene matches: 4. The CDR3 DNA is TGTGCCAGCAGCCCGGGACTAGGGGCAGATACGCAGTATTTT. It translates to CASSPGLGADTQYF.

This chain uses TRBV6-1 with TRBJ2-7, with 11 bases fitting TRBD2. The CDR3 contains 16 residues. Unmatched junction bases numbered 14, after V lost 6 bases and J lost 7 bases. Germline CDR1 and CDR2: MNHNS and SASEGT. CDR3 amino acids: CASRPGLAARMNEQYV. The CDR3 nucleotides read TGTGCCAGCAGGCCGGGACTAGCGGCGAGAATGAATGAGCAGTACGTC.

This clonotype occurred a few times. The J gene is TRBJ1-2, the V gene TRBV20-1; D might be TRBD1 (5 bases). V dropped 2 bases and J dropped 1 base, with 23 bases sitting between them. Germline V gene data show CDR1 as DFQATT and CDR2 as SNEGSKA (reference sequence). This CDR3 contains 18 residues. For the CDR3, the DNA is TGCAGTGCTAGATATGGGGAAGAATGGGGGACGAATAACTATGGCTACACCTTC. Protein: CSARYGEEWGTNNYGYTF.

The chain combines TRBV6-5 with TRBJ2-2; no clear D gene. V shed 0 bases and J shed 0 bases, with 2 bases lying between them. The germline V gene encodes CDR1 MNHEY and CDR2 SVGAGI. The CDR3 extends over 14 amino acids. The CDR3 DNA reads as TGTGCCAGCAGTTACTCACCGAACACCGGGGAGCTGTTTTTT. This codes for CASSYSPNTGELFF.

This clonotype was recorded a few times. The genes are TRBV2 and TRBJ2-3; D is ambiguous. CDR3 length: 17 amino acids. Trimming left V 2 bases short and J 0 bases short, with 15 bases between. Germline lookup yields CDR1 SNHLY and CDR2 FYNNEI. CDR3 in amino acids: CASSERLNLPSTDTQYF. In DNA, the CDR3 is TGTGCCAGCAGTGAAAGGTTGAATTTACCTAGCACAGATACGCAGTATTTT. Combining the CDR3 with reference TRBV2 and TRBJ2-3 gives the whole variable domain EPEVTQTPSHQVTQMGQEVILRCVPISNHLYFYWYRQILGQKVEFLVSFYNNEISEKSEIFDDQFSVERPDGSNFTLKIRSTKLEDSAMYFCASSERLNLPSTDTQYFGPGTRLTVL.

This chain uses TRBV7-9 with TRBJ2-3; D may be TRBD2 (5 bases). V was shortened by 0 bases and J by 6 bases, with 10 bases between the two germline ends. The germline V gene encodes CDR1 SEHNR and CDR2 FQNEAQ (reference sequence). This CDR3 region has 14 residues. In DNA form, the CDR3 reads TGTGCCAGCAGCTTAGCACACCCGGGGGATACGCAGTATTTT. Amino acid sequence: CASSLAHPGDTQYF.

J is TRBJ2-1 and V is TRBV7-8, with 11 bases identical to TRBD2. The V and J ends lost 1 base and 6 bases, in that order; junction bases with no gene match: 8. The V gene's germline CDR1 is SGHVS and CDR2 FQNEAQ. The length of the CDR3 is 17 residues. CDR3 in DNA: TGTGCCAGCAGCTTAGTTCCCGTACTAGCGGGAGCCAATGAGCAGTTCTTC. It codes for CASSLVPVLAGANEQFF.